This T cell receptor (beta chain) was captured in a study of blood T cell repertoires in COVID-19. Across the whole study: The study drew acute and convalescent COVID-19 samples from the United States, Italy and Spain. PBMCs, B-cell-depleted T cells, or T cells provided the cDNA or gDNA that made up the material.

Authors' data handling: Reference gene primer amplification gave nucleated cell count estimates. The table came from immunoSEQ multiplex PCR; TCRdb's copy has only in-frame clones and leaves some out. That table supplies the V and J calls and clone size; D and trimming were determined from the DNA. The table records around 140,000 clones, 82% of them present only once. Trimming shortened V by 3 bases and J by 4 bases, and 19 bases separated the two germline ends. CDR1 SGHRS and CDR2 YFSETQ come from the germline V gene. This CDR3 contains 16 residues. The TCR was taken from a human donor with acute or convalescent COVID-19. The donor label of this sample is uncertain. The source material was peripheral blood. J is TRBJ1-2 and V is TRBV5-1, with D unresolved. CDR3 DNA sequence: TGCGCCAGCAGCTCCCTTGCGGTGGGTGGGAGCTATGGCTACACCTTC. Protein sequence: CASSSLAVGGSYGYTF.